This TCR beta chain stems from a study of vaccination effects on CD4 cells after COVID-19. Assay: immunoSEQ multiplex PCR; the TCRdb copy retains only in-frame clones and omits some. The sample holds around 81,000 clones; around 77% are singletons and the top ten take over 0.95%. This clone has just one count. Its antigen is still unknown. Trimming removed 6 bases from V and 4 bases from J; junction bases left unmatched: 11. Germline V gives CDR1 LNHDA, CDR2 SQIVND (reference sequence). The CDR3 length is 15 residues. Viral peptide pools were used in the ViraFEST assay to expand antigen-specific CD4+ T cells, and sequencing came afterward. CD4+ T cells were isolated after around 9 days of culture. Each person got two doses of an mRNA SARS-CoV-2 vaccine, BNT162b2 or mRNA-1273. Vaccinated recipients, who were negative for nucleocapsid antibodies, had no history of SARS-CoV-2 infection. Cultures received IL-2 medium that replaced half the medium on days 3 and 7.

The sample was CD4+ T cells from PBMCs cultured with HCoV-OC43 spike peptides, taken after COVID-19 vaccination. Specified subset: HCoV-OC43 spike overlapping peptide pool stimulation. The rearrangement uses TRBV19 and TRBJ2-5, with 7 positions matching TRBD2. This clonotype was sampled from a human donor who received a COVID-19 vaccine. The CDR3: CASSLLAHRRETQYF. CDR3 sequence (DNA): TGTGCCAGTAGCCTACTAGCGCACCGGCGAGAGACCCAGTACTTC.